Listed here are 18 T cell receptor beta chains from one sample, sequenced in a study of T cell responses to AZD1222 COVID-19 vaccine. Produced via immunoSEQ multiplex PCR; TCRdb's table is partial and in-frame only. The repertoire holds under 150,000 clones, 80% to 90% seen once, with over 8% in the top ten. This sample comprised peripheral blood, obtained 28 days after the second AZD1222 dose. These receptors were collected from an adult who received the AZD1222 COVID-19 vaccine.

The chain joins TRBV27 to TRBJ2-7; 8 nucleotides match TRBD1. The germline gives CDR1 MNHEY, CDR2 SMNVEV (reference sequence). Trimming at V came to 11 bases and at J to 5 bases, leaving 11 bases not matched to a gene. The CDR3 consists of 13 residues. Written as DNA, the CDR3 is TGTGCCCCCCGCGGACAGGGTTGCCACGAGCAGTACTTC. As protein: CAPRGQGCHEQYF.

This chain joins TRBV11-2 and TRBJ1-2; D ambiguous. This CDR3 contains 13 residues. The V gene lost 5 bases and the J gene lost 2 bases, with 9 bases spanning the gap. From germline, CDR1 is SGHAT and CDR2 FQNNGV. The CDR3 reads CASSLTTNYGYTF. The CDR3 DNA sequence: TGTGCCAGCAGCCTTACAACAAACTATGGCTACACCTTC.

The chain links TRBV5-6 to TRBJ1-2, with 8 bases identical to TRBD1. The germline gives CDR1 SGHDT, CDR2 YYEEEE. With 4 bases clipped from V and 4 bases from J, the junction kept 6 bases outside the gene matches. The length of the CDR3 is 14 residues. The DNA of the CDR3 is TGTGCCAGCAGCCCGGGACAGGCCACCTATGGCTACACCTTC. Its protein product is CASSPGQATYGYTF. Full variable domain (remainder filled in from reference TRBV5-6 and TRBJ1-2): DAGVTQSPTHLIKTRGQQVTLRCSPKSGHDTVSWYQQALGQGPQFIFQYYEEEERQRGNFPDRFSGHQFPNYSSELNVNALLLGDSALYLCASSPGQATYGYTFGSGTRLTVV.

J is TRBJ1-6 and V is TRBV10-3, with 7 bases matching TRBD1. This CDR3 has 19 amino acids. The V gene end was trimmed by 4 bases and the J gene end by 8 bases; junction bases not matched to a gene: 20. Germline CDR1 ENHRY, CDR2 SYGVKD. The DNA of the CDR3 is TGTGCCATCAGTGGCGGACTTACCACAGGGGCGCAAGTTCATTCACCCCTCCACTTT. This gives the protein CAISGGLTTGAQVHSPLHF.

This clone was seen a handful of times. The chain joins TRBV9 to TRBJ1-1; tentatively, D is TRBD1 (5 bases). V lost 5 bases and J 4 bases, leaving 15 bases between the germline ends. The CDR3 is 14 residues long. Germline V gene lookup returns CDR1 SGDLS and CDR2 YYNGEE. CDR3: CASSRMGQGTEAFF. CDR3 DNA: TGTGCCAGCAGTAGAATGGGGCAGGGCACTGAAGCTTTCTTT. The full variable domain, rest sourced from reference TRBV9 and TRBJ1-1, is DSGVTQTPKHLITATGQRVTLRCSPRSGDLSVYWYQQSLDQGLQFLIQYYNGEERAKGNILERFSAQQFPDLHSELNLSSLELGDSALYFCASSRMGQGTEAFFGQGTRLTVV.

The rearrangement joins TRBV27 to TRBJ2-1; possible D gene TRBD2, 6 bases. CDR1 is MNHEY and CDR2 is SMNVEV in the germline V gene (reference sequence). This CDR3 has 15 residues. V was cut by 5 bases and J by 0 bases, with 11 bases left in between. This CDR3 is CASSIADPSYNEQFF. The CDR3, as DNA: TGTGCCAGCAGTATAGCGGATCCCTCCTACAATGAGCAGTTCTTC.

About this clone: Other DNA sequences in this sample translate to the same CDR3. The CDR3 spells CASSRRYSNQPQHF. The CDR3 nucleotides read TGTGCCAGCAGCCGGAGATATAGCAATCAGCCCCAGCATTTT. The V call is TRBV5-6, the J call TRBJ1-5; D is unresolved. V lost 4 bases to trimming and J lost 0 bases, with 8 bases between them. The CDR3 consists of 14 residues. Germline V gene sequence: CDR1 SGHDT, CDR2 YYEEEE.

This chain links TRBV10-3 with TRBJ1-2, with D tentatively TRBD1 (6 bases). The CDR3 is made up of 13 amino acids. Germline V CDR1 and CDR2: ENHRY, SYGVKD. Between the trimmed V and J ends, which lost 8 bases and 4 bases, there was a span of 14 bases. CDR3 in amino acids: CAIESGDGYGYTF. CDR3 bases: TGTGCCATCGAGTCAGGGGATGGCTATGGCTACACCTTC.

The chain uses TRBV2 and TRBJ2-5; D possibly corresponds to TRBD2 (6 bases). The CDR3 totals 14 residues. V lost 5 bases and J 5 bases, leaving 15 bases between the germline ends. Germline assignment: CDR1 SNHLY and CDR2 FYNNEI. The CDR3 DNA follows: TGTGCCAGCAGTCCGGGACGGGACTGGGAGACCCAGTACTTC. As protein: CASSPGRDWETQYF.

The chain recombines TRBV18 with TRBJ2-7, with 9 bases lining up with TRBD1. CDR1 and CDR2 from the germline V gene are KGHSH and LQKENI. The CDR3 is 14 amino acids. The J segment lost 4 bases and the V segment lost 2 bases, leaving 3 bases of the junction unmatched. In DNA, the CDR3 is TGTGCCAGCTCACCAGCGGGGACAGGGTACGAGCAGTACTTC. Translating it yields CASSPAGTGYEQYF.

The V and J genes are TRBV18 and TRBJ1-3, with 7 bases fitting TRBD1. V lost 3 bases and J lost 0; bases outside the gene matches: 5. The germline gives CDR1 KGHSH, CDR2 LQKENI. This CDR3 is 16 amino acids long. CDR3 in amino acids: CASSPRQGLSGNTIYF. The CDR3 coding sequence is TGTGCCAGCTCACCCAGACAGGGACTCTCTGGAAACACCATATATTTT.

The rearrangement links TRBV7-9 to TRBJ2-1; 12 bases fit TRBD2. The CDR3 spans 16 residues. The V gene's germline CDR1 is SEHNR and CDR2 FQNEAQ (reference sequence). J was trimmed by 5 bases and V by 3 bases; bases with no gene match: 5. The CDR3 region has the DNA TGTGCCAGCAGCTTTGAGACTAGCGGGAGTAACAATGAGCAGTTCTTC. Its translation: CASSFETSGSNNEQFF.

The chain recombines TRBV19 with TRBJ1-5; the match to TRBD1 covers 9 bases. Germline CDR1 and CDR2: LNHDA and SQIVND (reference sequence). The V and J ends lost 5 bases and 7 bases, in that order; junction bases with no gene match: 6. The CDR3 extends over 14 amino acids. The CDR3: CASSETGGRQPQHF. The CDR3 DNA reads as TGTGCCAGTAGTGAGACAGGGGGGCGGCAGCCCCAGCATTTT.

CDR3 bases: TGTGCCAGCAGCCAATGGGGACTGAACACAGATACGCAGTATTTT. Its protein product is CASSQWGLNTDTQYF. This chain links TRBV4-2 with TRBJ2-3, with a weak D call TRBD2 (6 bases). From germline, CDR1 is LGHNA and CDR2 YNFKEQ. V gave up 2 bases and J gave up 2 bases, with 11 bases separating them. The CDR3 is made up of 15 amino acids.

The chain is built from TRBV5-6 and TRBJ1-3; D is undetermined. The length of the CDR3 is 15 residues. Trimming took off 3 bases at V and 2 bases at J, with 12 bases between the two ends. Germline CDR1 and CDR2: SGHDT and YYEEEE. The CDR3 sequence is CASSYTDWTGNTIYF. The DNA of the CDR3 is TGTGCCAGCAGCTACACAGATTGGACTGGAAACACCATATATTTT.

The chain has TRBV30 and TRBJ1-3; 7 bases match TRBD1. Per the germline V gene, CDR1 is GTSNPN and CDR2 is SVGIG (reference sequence). V lost 1 base and J lost 0; bases outside the gene matches: 3. The CDR3 sequence is 15 residues long. CDR3: CAWSEDRYSGNTIYF. The CDR3 nucleotides are TGTGCCTGGAGTGAGGACAGGTACTCTGGAAACACCATATATTTT.

The V call is TRBV29-1, the J call TRBJ2-2; maybe TRBD2 (6 bases). V lost 7 bases and J lost 2, with 11 bases in between. Germline loops: CDR1 SQVTM, CDR2 ANQGSEA. The CDR3 has 13 residues. In DNA form, the CDR3 reads TGCAGCGCGGGACTTTCTAACACCGGGGAGCTGTTTTTT. This sequence encodes CSAGLSNTGELFF.

This rearrangement joins TRBV12-3 or TRBV12-4 to TRBJ2-3, with 7 bases lining up with TRBD2. The length of the CDR3 is 13 residues. V dropped 2 bases and J dropped 8; count of bases not matched to a gene: 4. The chain's CDR3 is CASSLRSGGTQYF. The CDR3 DNA sequence: TGTGCCAGCAGTTTAAGGTCGGGAGGTACGCAGTATTTT.